One sample yielded the 15 T cell receptor beta chains listed below, sequenced in a study of blood T cells in healthy people across ages. The authors ran a second PCR of roughly 6 to 11 cycles using a sample-barcoded 5' primer and a J-beta primer mix. Via MiXCR, TCRdb re-called the 5' RACE reads, giving one row per CDR3 protein. This sample carries fewer than 900,000 distinct CDR3 sequences, roughly 43% of them seen once, and the ten largest clones take 20%. The sequenced sample was blood. Source of these receptors: a woman between 55 and 75 years old in good health.

A few counts support this clonotype. The chain carries TRBV2 and TRBJ2-4, with 8 bases that match TRBD1. TRBJ2-7 matches the DNA end more closely, so the J call is doubtful. This CDR3 region has 15 residues. Germline lookup yields CDR1 SNHLY and CDR2 FYNNEI. CDR3 in DNA: TGTGCCAGCAGAGCTAGGACAGGGCACAGAAGCGAGCAGTACTTC. This sequence encodes CASRARTGHRSEQYF.

With regard to this clonotype: This could be a read error, since a much larger clone is one nucleotide away. The V and J genes are TRBV21-1 and TRBJ2-5. TRBV21-1 is classified as a pseudogene. The CDR3 length is 15 residues. The CDR3 region is CASSKSRARPETQYF. CDR3 in DNA: TGTGCCAGCAGCAAAAGTAGAGCCCGCCCAGAGACCCAGTACTTC.

The V call is TRBV24-1, the J call TRBJ2-7; 7 bases map to TRBD1. From germline, CDR1 is KGHDR and CDR2 SFDVKD. The V gene end was trimmed by 4 bases and the J gene end by 0 bases; junction bases not matched to a gene: 8. The CDR3 has 16 residues. CDR3 in amino acids: CATSDSKTGNSYEQYF. The CDR3 coding sequence is TGTGCCACCAGTGACTCTAAGACAGGGAACTCCTACGAGCAGTACTTC.

In this sample, this clonotype turned up a few times. The chain uses TRBV12-3 or TRBV12-4 and TRBJ1-1; possible D gene TRBD1, 5 bases. Trimming took off 3 bases at V and 5 bases at J, with 13 bases between the two ends. The CDR3 runs to 14 residues. The CDR3, as DNA: TGTGCCAGCAGTTTTCAGGGTTCATCTACTGAAGCTTTCTTT. Translating it yields CASSFQGSSTEAFF.

V is TRBV4-1 and J is TRBJ1-2, with unresolved D. The CDR3 loop spans 19 amino acids. In germline, CDR1 is MGHRA, CDR2 YSYEKL. The germline V and J ends were trimmed by 4 bases and 1 base, with 25 bases remaining between them. CDR3 loop: CASSPEPLPCSDLNYGYTF. The CDR3 DNA reads as TGCGCCAGCAGCCCGGAGCCTCTGCCTTGCTCGGACCTTAACTATGGCTACACCTTC.

The V call is TRBV5-1, the J call TRBJ1-2; tentatively, D is TRBD1 (6 bases). Germline values: CDR1 SGHRS, CDR2 YFSETQ. The CDR3 spans 15 residues. V lost 4 bases and J 4 bases, leaving 17 bases between the germline ends. The CDR3 sequence is CASSPTDSYIYGYTF. The CDR3 DNA is TGCGCCAGCAGCCCCACGGACAGTTACATCTATGGCTACACCTTC.

This chain connects TRBV24-1 to TRBJ2-1; TRBD2 agrees at 9 bases. V dropped 7 bases and J dropped 3; count of bases not matched to a gene: 9. The CDR3 extends over 16 amino acids. Germline assignment: CDR1 KGHDR and CDR2 SFDVKD. CDR3: CATSDRERGDYNEQFF. The CDR3 DNA follows: TGTGCCACCAGCGACCGGGAGCGGGGGGACTACAATGAGCAGTTCTTC.

This clonotype was found a few times. This sequence joins TRBV14 and TRBJ2-1; D is possibly TRBD2 (6 bases). The CDR3 sequence is 12 residues long. The V end was cut by 5 bases, the J end by 10 bases, with 12 bases between. Germline V gene data show CDR1 as SGHDN and CDR2 as FVKESK. CDR3 sequence (DNA): TGTGCCAGCAGCTTACAGGAGGGCGAGCAGTTCTTC. Translation: CASSLQEGEQFF.

This clonotype was seen at least ten times. The CDR3 protein is CASSEGRLADNEQFF. The CDR3 nucleotides are TGTGCCAGCAGCGAGGGTAGGCTAGCGGACAATGAGCAGTTCTTC. V and J are TRBV9 and TRBJ2-1; 7 bases map to TRBD2. The CDR3 has 15 amino acids. Losses at the gene ends were 3 bases for V and 5 bases for J; bases not matched to a gene: 8. Germline CDR1 SGDLS, CDR2 YYNGEE.

This clonotype was seen many times. This chain joins TRBV7-9 and TRBJ1-6; 9 bases match TRBD1. The J segment lost 6 bases and the V segment lost 8 bases, leaving 14 bases of the junction unmatched. The CDR3 has 17 residues. Germline assignment: CDR1 SEHNR and CDR2 FQNEAQ (reference sequence). In nucleotides, the CDR3 is TGTGCCAGCGAACTTATGGAGGACAGGGGTGTTAATTCACCCCTCCACTTT. It is translated as CASELMEDRGVNSPLHF.

The chain is built from TRBV2 and TRBJ2-1; 11 bases fit TRBD2. Germline CDR1 is SNHLY and CDR2 is FYNNEI. The trim removed 6 bases at V and 5 bases at J, leaving 9 bases unmatched. There are 16 residues in the CDR3. The CDR3 DNA follows: TGTGCCAGCAGCCTTTTGACTAGCGGGATAGACAATGAGCAGTTCTTC. Encoded protein: CASSLLTSGIDNEQFF.

This clonotype occurred a few times. The chain couples TRBV20-1 to TRBJ2-6; D remains unclear. V lost 1 base and J 2 bases, leaving 3 bases between the germline ends. The CDR3 loop spans 13 amino acids. CDR1 is DFQATT, CDR2 SNEGSKA, per germline (reference sequence). The CDR3 bases are TGCAGTGCTAGAGGGGCTGGGGCCAACGTCCTGACTTTC. This gives the protein CSARGAGANVLTF.

This clonotype was counted between two and nine times. The rearrangement joins TRBV2 to TRBJ2-5, with 7 positions matching TRBD2. Germline CDR1 and CDR2: SNHLY and FYNNEI. The CDR3 extends over 14 amino acids. V lost 5 bases, J lost 3 bases, and 6 bases stayed unmatched. CDR3: CASSYGGLKETQYF. The CDR3 DNA sequence: TGTGCCAGCAGTTACGGGGGACTAAAAGAGACCCAGTACTTC.

The chain couples TRBV7-7 to TRBJ2-5; the D is unclear. V gave up 1 base and J gave up 1 base, with 10 bases separating them. The V gene's germline CDR1 is SSHAT and CDR2 FNYEAQ (reference sequence). The CDR3 runs 15 residues. The CDR3 spells CASSLEATGQETQYF. The CDR3 region has the DNA TGTGCCAGCAGCTTAGAGGCCACCGGCCAAGAGACCCAGTACTTC.

There are a few counts of this clonotype. The V gene is TRBV7-2, the J gene TRBJ1-2; TRBD1 is a possible D gene (5 bases). This CDR3 spans 17 amino acids. Germline CDR1 is SGHTA and CDR2 is FQGNSA. With 2 bases removed from V and 2 bases from J, the gap between germline ends came to 18 bases. The CDR3 is CASSLLGWEGSNYGYTF. The CDR3 DNA is TGTGCCAGCAGCTTATTAGGGTGGGAGGGGTCGAACTATGGCTACACCTTC. Drawing the rest from reference TRBV7-2 and TRBJ1-2, the complete variable domain is GAGVSQSPSNKVTEKGKDVELRCDPISGHTALYWYRQSLGQGLEFLIYFQGNSAPDKSGLPSDRFSAERTGGSVSTLTIQRTQQEDSAVYLCASSLLGWEGSNYGYTFGSGTRLTVV.